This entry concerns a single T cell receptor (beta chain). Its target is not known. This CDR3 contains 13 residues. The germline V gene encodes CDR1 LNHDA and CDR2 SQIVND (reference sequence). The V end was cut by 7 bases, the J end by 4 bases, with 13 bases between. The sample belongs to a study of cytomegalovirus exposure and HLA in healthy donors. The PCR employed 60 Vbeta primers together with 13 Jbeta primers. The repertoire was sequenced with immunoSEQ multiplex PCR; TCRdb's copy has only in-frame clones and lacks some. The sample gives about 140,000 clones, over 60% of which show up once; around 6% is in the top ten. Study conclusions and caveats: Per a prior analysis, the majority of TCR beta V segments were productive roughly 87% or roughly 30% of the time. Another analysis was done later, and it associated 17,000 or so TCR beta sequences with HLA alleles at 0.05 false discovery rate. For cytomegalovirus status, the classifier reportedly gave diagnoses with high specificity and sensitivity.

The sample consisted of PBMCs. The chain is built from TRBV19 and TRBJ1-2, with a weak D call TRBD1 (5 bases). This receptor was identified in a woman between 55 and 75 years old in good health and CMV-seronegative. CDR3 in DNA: TGTGCCAGTACCGCGACAGACGGCTATGGCTACACCTTC. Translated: CASTATDGYGYTF.